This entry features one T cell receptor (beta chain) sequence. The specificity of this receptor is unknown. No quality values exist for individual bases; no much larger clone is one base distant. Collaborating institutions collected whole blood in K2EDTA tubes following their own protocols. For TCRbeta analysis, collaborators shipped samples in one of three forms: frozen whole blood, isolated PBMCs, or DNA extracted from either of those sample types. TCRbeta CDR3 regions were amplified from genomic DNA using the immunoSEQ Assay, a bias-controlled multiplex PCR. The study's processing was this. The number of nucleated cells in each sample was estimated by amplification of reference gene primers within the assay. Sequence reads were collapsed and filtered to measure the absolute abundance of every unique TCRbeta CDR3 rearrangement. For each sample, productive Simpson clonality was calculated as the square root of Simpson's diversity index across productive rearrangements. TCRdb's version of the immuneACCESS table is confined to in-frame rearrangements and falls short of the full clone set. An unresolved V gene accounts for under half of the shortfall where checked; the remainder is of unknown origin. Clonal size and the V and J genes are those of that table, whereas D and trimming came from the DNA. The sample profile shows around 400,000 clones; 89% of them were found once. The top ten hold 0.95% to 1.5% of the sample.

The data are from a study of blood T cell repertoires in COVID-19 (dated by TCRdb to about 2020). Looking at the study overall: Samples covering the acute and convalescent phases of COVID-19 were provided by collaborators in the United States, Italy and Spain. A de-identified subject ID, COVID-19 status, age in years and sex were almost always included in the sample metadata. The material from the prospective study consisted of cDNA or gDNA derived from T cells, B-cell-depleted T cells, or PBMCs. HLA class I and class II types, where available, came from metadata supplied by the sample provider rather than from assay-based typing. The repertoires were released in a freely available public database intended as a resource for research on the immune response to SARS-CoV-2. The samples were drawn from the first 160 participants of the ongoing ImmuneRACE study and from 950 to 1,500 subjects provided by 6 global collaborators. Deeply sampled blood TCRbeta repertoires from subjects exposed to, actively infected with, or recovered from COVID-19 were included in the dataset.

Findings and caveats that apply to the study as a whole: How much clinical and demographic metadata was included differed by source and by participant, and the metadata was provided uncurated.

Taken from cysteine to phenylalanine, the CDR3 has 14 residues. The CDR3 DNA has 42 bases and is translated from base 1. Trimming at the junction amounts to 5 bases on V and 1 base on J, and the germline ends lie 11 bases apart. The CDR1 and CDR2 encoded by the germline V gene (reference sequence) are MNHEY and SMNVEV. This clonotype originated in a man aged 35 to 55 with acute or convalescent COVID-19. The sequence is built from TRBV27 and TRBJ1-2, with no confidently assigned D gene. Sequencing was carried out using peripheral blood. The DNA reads TGTGCCAGCAGTCCCCGGGTGGGTAACTATGGCTACACCTTC. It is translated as CASSPRVGNYGYTF.